Sequencing of this T cell receptor (beta chain) was carried out in a study of response to subunit inactivated influenza vaccine. The CDR3 has 15 amino acids. Per germline, CDR1 SGDLS and CDR2 YYNGEE. Trimming shortened V by 0 bases and J by 4 bases, and 14 bases separated the two germline ends. TCRdb passed the RT-PCR reads through MiXCR, listing each CDR3 protein once. The sample contains approximately 300,000 distinct CDR3 sequences, approximately 23% of which appear only once. This chain links TRBV9 with TRBJ2-7; D perhaps matches TRBD2 (5 bases). Sample: PBMCs from blood, taken less than 22 months after vaccination. The source is a man between 50 and 69 years old who received an inactivated influenza vaccine. In nucleotides, the CDR3 is TGTGCCAGCAGCGTAGAAAGCGGAGGACCTTACGAGCAGTACTTC. Its translation is CASSVESGGPYEQYF.